This T cell receptor beta chain was documented in a study of blood T cell repertoires in COVID-19. Study-level information: Samples of COVID-19 (acute and convalescent) were obtained from the United States, Italy and Spain. The cDNA or gDNA used as material had been derived from T cells, B-cell-depleted T cells, or PBMCs.

The CDR3 sequence is 15 residues long. V lost 3 bases to trimming and J lost 8 bases; unmatched junction nucleotides: 5. CDR1 and CDR2 from the germline V gene are SGHTA and FQGTGA. In the original processing: Reference gene primer amplification yielded estimated nucleated cell counts. Clones were read by immunoSEQ multiplex PCR, and TCRdb kept only the in-frame ones, dropping some. That table is the source of V, J and clone size, and D and trimming were worked out from the DNA. Of a few hundred thousand clones in the sample, roughly nine tenths were seen once. The receptor was derived from a man aged 35 to 55 with acute or convalescent COVID-19. Sequencing input: peripheral blood. This sequence joins TRBV7-3 and TRBJ2-1, with 12 bases fitting TRBD2. CDR3 DNA: TGTGCCAGCAGCTTTCGACTAGCGGGAGTTGATGAGCAGTTCTTC. Encoded protein: CASSFRLAGVDEQFF.